The 30 T cell receptor beta chains presented below share a single source sample, sequenced in a study of cytomegalovirus exposure and HLA in healthy donors. PCR was performed using 60 Vbeta and 13 Jbeta primers. Here immunoSEQ multiplex PCR was the method, and the copy in TCRdb shows in-frame clones only, minus some. There are about 150,000 clones in the sample; approximately 80% occur only once, and roughly 12% lies in the top ten. Sequencing was carried out using PBMCs. All receptors derive from a man aged 25-45 years in good health and CMV-seropositive.

This chain connects TRBV5-4 to TRBJ1-5; D is unclear. The CDR3 has 15 amino acids. Per the germline V gene, CDR1 is SGHNT and CDR2 is YYREEE (reference sequence). Trimming left V 1 base short and J 5 bases short, with 13 bases between. The CDR3 reads CASSLSGQKDQPQHF. DNA for the CDR3: TGTGCCAGCAGCTTGTCAGGTCAGAAGGATCAGCCCCAGCATTTT.

The V and J genes are TRBV11-2 and TRBJ2-5; 11 bases are a match to TRBD2. The end of the DNA aligns better with TRBJ2-7, so the J call may be wrong. The CDR3 length is 15 residues. Germline CDR1 SGHAT, CDR2 FQNNGV. The CDR3 nucleotides are TGTGCCAGCAGCCCACAACTAGCGGGAGTGTACGAGCAGTACTTC. This sequence encodes CASSPQLAGVYEQYF.

The chain uses TRBV28 and TRBJ1-5, with a possible D match to TRBD1 (6 bases). V was cut by 5 bases and J by 4 bases, with 6 bases left in between. The CDR3 has 12 residues. CDR1 MDHEN and CDR2 SYDVKM come from the germline V gene. The CDR3 sequence is CASSQGNQPQHF. The DNA of the CDR3 is TGTGCCAGCAGTCAGGGGAATCAGCCCCAGCATTTT.

The V gene is TRBV11-2, the J gene TRBJ2-2; TRBD1 might be the D (5 bases). The germline gives CDR1 SGHAT, CDR2 FQNNGV. V was cut by 5 bases and J by 8 bases, with 18 bases left in between. CDR3 size: 15 residues. The CDR3 nucleotides read TGTGCCAGCAGCCCACCAGCAGGGCTTGGGGGGGAGCTGTTTTTT. Protein product: CASSPPAGLGGELFF.

V usage is TRBV10-1 and J usage is TRBJ2-7; 10 nucleotides agree with TRBD1. This CDR3 contains 14 residues. The germline gives CDR1 WNHNN, CDR2 SYGVQD (reference sequence). J lost 1 base, V lost 5 bases, and 2 bases had no gene match. The CDR3 region is CASSPGQGSYEQYF. In nucleotides, the CDR3 is TGCGCCAGCAGTCCGGGACAGGGGTCCTACGAGCAGTACTTC.

The V and J genes are TRBV4-2 and TRBJ2-1; D not resolved. V gave up 1 base and J gave up 2 bases, with 12 bases separating them. The CDR3 covers 16 residues. Germline assignment: CDR1 LGHNA and CDR2 YNFKEQ. For the CDR3, the DNA is TGTGCCAGCAGCCAAGGCCGGGTCGAAACCTACAATGAGCAGTTCTTC. Translation: CASSQGRVETYNEQFF.

This clone showed up just once. The chain combines TRBV4-2 with TRBJ2-3, with 7 bases lining up with TRBD2. The germline V gene encodes CDR1 LGHNA and CDR2 YNFKEQ. The V segment lost 1 base and the J segment 4 bases; nucleotides outside the gene matches: 14. This CDR3 has 18 residues. The CDR3 spells CASSQALRTSGPADTQYF. The CDR3 nucleotides read TGTGCCAGCAGCCAAGCCCTCCGGACTAGTGGCCCCGCAGATACGCAGTATTTT.

The V call is TRBV27, the J call TRBJ2-5; 14 bases align to TRBD2. V lost 2 bases, J lost 2 bases, and 7 bases stayed unmatched. From germline, CDR1 is MNHEY and CDR2 SMNVEV (reference sequence). The CDR3 has 18 amino acids. The CDR3 DNA is TGTGCCAGCAGTTTAGGACTAGCGGGAGGCGTGCTACAAGAGACCCAGTACTTC. Its translation: CASSLGLAGGVLQETQYF.

The rearrangement uses TRBV6-5 and TRBJ2-5; D unresolved. The tail of the sequence fits TRBJ2-7 better, so the J call may be wrong. There are 13 residues in the CDR3. The germline gives CDR1 MNHEY, CDR2 SVGAGI. CDR3 DNA sequence: TGTGCCAGCAGTTACTCGGCGGTATACGAGCAGTACTTC. This sequence encodes CASSYSAVYEQYF.

The rearrangement joins TRBV15 to TRBJ1-5; D possibly corresponds to TRBD1 (6 bases). CDR1 LNHNV and CDR2 YYDKDF come from the germline V gene (reference sequence). This CDR3 is built from 14 residues. The ends were cut back, 3 bases at V and 2 bases at J, with 8 bases in the middle. The chain's CDR3 is CATSSWTGNQPQHF. In nucleotides, the CDR3 is TGTGCCACCAGCAGTTGGACAGGCAATCAGCCCCAGCATTTT.

The chain couples TRBV4-2 to TRBJ2-1, with 10 bases matching TRBD2. This CDR3 comprises 16 residues. After removal of 4 bases from V and 5 bases from J, the junction contained 8 bases not matched to a gene. The germline CDR1 and CDR2 sequences are LGHNA and YNFKEQ. The CDR3 here is CASSRIPGLANNEQFF. The CDR3 DNA sequence: TGTGCCAGCAGCCGAATCCCGGGACTAGCGAACAATGAGCAGTTCTTC.

The chain has TRBV7-8 and TRBJ2-1; 9 nucleotides align to TRBD2. The CDR3 runs 16 residues. Germline V gene sequence: CDR1 SGHVS, CDR2 FQNEAQ. The V and J ends lost 4 bases and 5 bases, in that order; junction bases with no gene match: 9. The CDR3 nucleotides are TGTGCCAGCAGCTCGCCGGGACTAGCAGCAAACAATGAGCAGTTCTTC. Translating it yields CASSSPGLAANNEQFF. The whole variable domain, remainder taken from reference TRBV7-8 and TRBJ2-1, is GAGVSQSPRYKVAKRGQDVALRCDPISGHVSLFWYQQALGQGPEFLTYFQNEAQLDKSGLPSDRFFAERPEGSVSTLKIQRTQQEDSAVYLCASSSPGLAANNEQFFGPGTRLTVL.

V usage is TRBV10-3 and J usage is TRBJ2-3, with D possibly being TRBD2 (6 bases). The CDR3 spans 14 residues. Germline V gene lookup returns CDR1 ENHRY and CDR2 SYGVKD. V lost 0 bases and J 3 bases, leaving 7 bases between the germline ends. The CDR3 DNA reads as TGTGCCATCAGTGAGTCCAGCGGGACAGATACGCAGTATTTT. Translating gives CAISESSGTDTQYF.

The chain joins TRBV25-1 to TRBJ2-5, with 8 bases fitting TRBD1. Germline CDR1 reads MGHDK; CDR2 reads SYGVNS. Trimming at V came to 1 base and at J to 2 bases, leaving 3 bases not matched to a gene. CDR3 length equals 15 residues. The CDR3 spells CASSESYRGQETQYF. CDR3 nucleotides: TGTGCCAGCAGTGAATCATACAGGGGGCAAGAGACCCAGTACTTC. The whole variable domain, remainder taken from reference TRBV25-1 and TRBJ2-5, is EADIYQTPRYLVIGTGKKITLECSQTMGHDKMYWYQQDPGMELHLIHYSYGVNSTEKGDLSSESTVSRIRTEHFPLTLESARPSHTSQYLCASSESYRGQETQYFGPGTRLLVL.

The chain joins TRBV19 to TRBJ1-5; TRBD1 agrees at 9 bases. In germline, CDR1 is LNHDA, CDR2 SQIVND (reference sequence). CDR3 length: 15 amino acids. V trimming: 3 bases; J trimming: 1 base; junction bases outside the gene matches: 1. The CDR3 is CASSIDRGSNQPQHF. In nucleotides, the CDR3 is TGTGCCAGTAGTATTGACAGGGGGAGCAATCAGCCCCAGCATTTT.

The count of this clone is one. The rearrangement joins TRBV6-1 to TRBJ1-5, with no clear D. Trimming pared 7 bases from V and 1 base from J, leaving 11 bases between. Germline V gene data show CDR1 as MNHNS and CDR2 as SASEGT. The length of the CDR3 is 14 residues. CDR3 DNA: TGTGCCAGCAAATATGGAGGGAGCAATCAGCCCCAGCATTTT. It yields the protein CASKYGGSNQPQHF.

As regards this clone: This specimen includes other DNA sequences encoding the same CDR3. The chain couples TRBV19 to TRBJ1-5; a possible D gene is TRBD1 (5 bases). V dropped 0 bases and J dropped 5 bases, with 5 bases sitting between them. Germline V CDR1 and CDR2: LNHDA, SQIVND (reference sequence). There are 13 residues in the CDR3. The CDR3 loop is CASSIDRDQPQHF. In DNA form, the CDR3 reads TGTGCCAGTAGTATAGACAGGGATCAGCCCCAGCATTTT.

The chain couples TRBV4-2 to TRBJ2-7; 9 bases agree with TRBD2. This CDR3 contains 13 residues. V lost 5 bases and J lost 6; bases outside the gene matches: 5. CDR1 and CDR2 (germline): LGHNA, YNFKEQ. CDR3 DNA sequence: TGTGCCAGCAGCGGCGGGACTAGCAGCGAGCAGTACTTC. This codes for CASSGGTSSEQYF.

The chain uses TRBV27 and TRBJ1-5; 7 positions match TRBD1. The V gene's germline CDR1 is MNHEY and CDR2 SMNVEV (reference sequence). V lost 6 bases and J lost 9; bases outside the gene matches: 11. This CDR3 is built from 14 residues. CDR3 loop: CASSLDRAATPQHF. CDR3 DNA sequence: TGTGCCAGCAGCCTCGACAGGGCGGCGACGCCCCAGCATTTT.

The chain combines TRBV18 with TRBJ1-5, with a weak D call TRBD1 (6 bases). This CDR3 has 16 residues. Trimming removed 3 bases from V and 2 bases from J, with 14 bases in between. The germline V gene encodes CDR1 KGHSH and CDR2 LQKENI. CDR3 in amino acids: CASSPSKQGGNQPQHF. The CDR3 coding sequence is TGTGCCAGCTCACCCTCCAAACAGGGTGGCAATCAGCCCCAGCATTTT. The variable domain in full, completed from reference TRBV18 and TRBJ1-5, reads NAGVMQNPRHLVRRRGQEARLRCSPMKGHSHVYWYRQLPEEGLKFMVYLQKENIIDESGMPKERFSAEFPKEGPSILRIQQVVRGDSAAYFCASSPSKQGGNQPQHFGDGTRLSIL.

Only a few counts were recorded for this clone. The chain combines TRBV27 with TRBJ2-5; unclear D gene. Trimming left V 3 bases short and J 5 bases short, with 7 bases between. The CDR3 spans 12 residues. The V gene's germline CDR1 is MNHEY and CDR2 SMNVEV (reference sequence). CDR3 sequence reads: CASSLAGETQYF. The CDR3 DNA reads TGTGCCAGCAGTTTGGCCGGGGAGACCCAGTACTTC.

CDR3 in amino acids: CASSARDRSAYEQYF. The CDR3 DNA reads as TGTGCCAGCAGCGCCAGGGACAGGTCGGCCTACGAGCAGTACTTC. The chain recombines TRBV9 with TRBJ2-7; 8 bases align to TRBD1. This CDR3 has 15 amino acids. The J segment lost 2 bases and the V segment lost 3 bases, leaving 7 bases of the junction unmatched. Germline V gene lookup returns CDR1 SGDLS and CDR2 YYNGEE.

V gene TRBV5-1 combines with J gene TRBJ2-7; 11 nucleotides align to TRBD2. The CDR3 contains 15 residues. Germline CDR1 is SGHRS and CDR2 is YFSETQ. V gave up 0 bases and J gave up 7 bases; unmatched junction bases: 6. The CDR3 here is CASSLALAGVGEQYF. CDR3 coding DNA: TGCGCCAGCAGCTTGGCACTAGCGGGAGTGGGGGAGCAGTACTTC.

The chain uses TRBV7-8 and TRBJ1-2; 7 bases align to TRBD1. The CDR3 spans 14 residues. Trimming at V came to 3 bases and at J to 6 bases, leaving 7 bases not matched to a gene. CDR1 and CDR2 (germline): SGHVS, FQNEAQ. The CDR3 DNA follows: TGTGCCAGCAGCTTCCCGGACAGGCGAGATGGCTACACCTTC. Protein sequence: CASSFPDRRDGYTF.

This sequence joins TRBV4-2 and TRBJ2-1; D might be TRBD2 (6 bases). The ends were cut back, 4 bases at V and 9 bases at J, with 25 bases in the middle. Germline lookup yields CDR1 LGHNA and CDR2 YNFKEQ. The CDR3 length is 17 residues. The CDR3 coding sequence is TGTGCCAGCAGCCCAAAGAATATCCAGCGGTGGGACTCTGAGCAGTTCTTC. Amino acids: CASSPKNIQRWDSEQFF.

The gene calls are TRBV6-4 and TRBJ2-7, with 10 bases fitting TRBD2. J gave up 6 bases and V 2 bases, and 19 bases lay outside the gene matches. The CDR3 consists of 19 residues. Germline values: CDR1 MRHNA, CDR2 SNTAGT. This CDR3 reads CASSDKRLAGDLSCGEQYF. The DNA for the CDR3 is TGTGCCAGCAGTGACAAAAGGCTAGCGGGAGACTTGAGCTGTGGCGAGCAGTACTTC.

The rearrangement uses TRBV19 and TRBJ2-1; tentatively, D is TRBD1 (5 bases). CDR1 and CDR2 from the germline V gene are LNHDA and SQIVND (reference sequence). The V end lost 6 bases, the J end lost 16 bases, and 19 bases lay between the germline ends. The length of the CDR3 is 12 residues. The CDR3 is CASSYPGGAPFF. The CDR3 DNA reads TGTGCCAGTAGCTATCCCGGTGGGGCGCCCTTCTTC.

The CDR3 nucleotides read TGTGCCAGCAGCCCTGGACTAGCGGGAGGGGAAAAAGAGACCCAGTACTTC. Protein: CASSPGLAGGEKETQYF. The chain couples TRBV9 to TRBJ2-5; 15 nucleotides align to TRBD2. The V gene's germline CDR1 is SGDLS and CDR2 YYNGEE. With V trimmed by 4 bases and J by 3 bases, 7 bases remained unmatched. This CDR3 is 17 amino acids long. The full variable domain, with the rest looked up from reference TRBV9 and TRBJ2-5, is DSGVTQTPKHLITATGQRVTLRCSPRSGDLSVYWYQQSLDQGLQFLIQYYNGEERAKGNILERFSAQQFPDLHSELNLSSLELGDSALYFCASSPGLAGGEKETQYFGPGTRLLVL.

The gene calls are TRBV6-5 and TRBJ2-7; TRBD2 agrees at 8 bases. V was pared by 3 bases and J by 2 bases, with 3 bases of the junction left unmatched. The germline V gene encodes CDR1 MNHEY and CDR2 SVGAGI. This CDR3 spans 14 amino acids. This CDR3 reads CASSYSGTTYEQYF. The DNA of the CDR3 is TGTGCCAGCAGTTATAGCGGGACTACCTACGAGCAGTACTTC.

The chain couples TRBV6-1 to TRBJ2-5, with TRBD1 matching over 9 bases. V lost 8 bases to trimming and J lost 5 bases; unmatched junction nucleotides: 9. Germline V gives CDR1 MNHNS, CDR2 SASEGT. The CDR3 is 14 amino acids. CDR3 amino acids: CASRDRGNEETQYF. The CDR3 DNA reads TGTGCCAGCCGAGACAGGGGGAATGAGGAGACCCAGTACTTC.